This entry lists 25 T cell receptor beta chains sequenced from one sample in a study of blood T cell repertoires in COVID-19. Here immunoSEQ multiplex PCR was the method, and the copy in TCRdb shows in-frame clones only, minus some. The profile shows around 300,000 clones, over 75% of them singletons. The sequenced material came from PBMCs or T cells enriched from blood (not recorded which). These receptors all stem from a woman between 25 and 40 years old who had recovered from COVID-19.

The chain carries TRBV7-6 and TRBJ1-1; the D gene is possibly TRBD1 (6 bases). The CDR3 sequence is 17 residues long. The germline gives CDR1 SGHVS, CDR2 FNYEAQ. V lost 2 bases to trimming and J lost 1 base, with 17 bases between them. The CDR3, as DNA: TGTGCCAGCAGCTTAATACAGGGCACCTTATCGAACACTGAAGCTTTCTTT. It translates to CASSLIQGTLSNTEAFF. Variable domain in full (rest from reference TRBV7-6 and TRBJ1-1): GAGVSQSPRYKVTKRGQDVALRCDPISGHVSLYWYRQALGQGPEFLTYFNYEAQQDKSGLPNDRFSAERPEGSISTLTIQRTEQRDSAMYRCASSLIQGTLSNTEAFFGQGTRLTVV.

This chain joins TRBV13 and TRBJ2-1; 15 positions agree with TRBD2. This CDR3 is 17 amino acids long. The V gene end was trimmed by 5 bases and the J gene end by 4 bases; junction bases not matched to a gene: 6. Germline loops: CDR1 PRHDT, CDR2 FYEKMQ (reference sequence). The chain's CDR3 is CASSPRTSGRGYNEQFF. As DNA, the CDR3 is TGTGCCAGCAGCCCTCGGACTAGCGGGAGGGGATACAATGAGCAGTTCTTC.

CDR3 in DNA: TGTGCCAGCAGTGAAGCGCAGGGGTGGTGGCAATTAAATACGCAGTATTTT. This encodes CASSEAQGWWQLNTQYF. V is TRBV6-1 and J is TRBJ2-3, with D possibly matching TRBD1 (6 bases). Germline values: CDR1 MNHNS, CDR2 SASEGT. Trimming took 0 bases from V and 7 from J, leaving 20 bases between them. CDR3 size: 17 residues.

The chain links TRBV7-6 to TRBJ2-3, with 11 bases aligning to TRBD2. J lost 4 bases, V lost 1 base, and 4 bases had no gene match. This CDR3 has 16 amino acids. Germline loops: CDR1 SGHVS, CDR2 FNYEAQ. DNA of the CDR3: TGTGCCAGCAGCTTAGGTACTAGCGGGAGTTCAGATACGCAGTATTTT. It yields the protein CASSLGTSGSSDTQYF. Variable domain in full (rest from reference TRBV7-6 and TRBJ2-3): GAGVSQSPRYKVTKRGQDVALRCDPISGHVSLYWYRQALGQGPEFLTYFNYEAQQDKSGLPNDRFSAERPEGSISTLTIQRTEQRDSAMYRCASSLGTSGSSDTQYFGPGTRLTVL.

The rearrangement uses TRBV10-3 and TRBJ2-7, with no clear D. The CDR3 contains 12 residues. The V gene's germline CDR1 is ENHRY and CDR2 SYGVKD. Trimming stripped 1 base from V and 4 bases from J, with 5 bases between. This CDR3 is CAISEFLYEQYF. CDR3 bases: TGTGCCATCAGTGAGTTTCTTTACGAGCAGTACTTC.

This sequence joins TRBV28 and TRBJ2-4, with 9 bases fitting TRBD1. The CDR3 runs to 15 residues. The V gene end was trimmed by 5 bases and the J gene end by 6 bases; junction bases not matched to a gene: 8. CDR1 and CDR2 from the germline V gene are MDHEN and SYDVKM. The CDR3 spells CASSPEGQGGNIQYF. The CDR3 DNA reads TGTGCCAGCAGTCCCGAGGGACAGGGAGGAAACATTCAGTACTTC.

V is TRBV5-6 and J is TRBJ1-1, with TRBD1 as a possible D gene (6 bases). Germline CDR1 is SGHDT and CDR2 is YYEEEE. V was cut by 3 bases and J by 11 bases, with 17 bases left in between. This CDR3 spans 13 amino acids. The CDR3 DNA reads as TGTGCCAGCAGCTGGGAACCTACAGGGTTGGCTTTCTTT. Translated, it gives CASSWEPTGLAFF.

This rearrangement joins TRBV7-2 to TRBJ1-2; D may be TRBD1 (5 bases). CDR3 length: 13 amino acids. The V gene lost 5 bases and the J gene lost 5 bases, with 12 bases spanning the gap. Germline-derived CDR1 and CDR2 are SGHTA and FQGNSA. The CDR3 region is CASSPDSEYGYTF. CDR3 coding DNA: TGTGCCAGCAGCCCCGACAGCGAGTATGGCTACACCTTC.

The CDR3 region is CASTLSGRSYNEQFF. The CDR3 DNA reads TGTGCCAGCACCCTCAGCGGGAGATCTTACAATGAGCAGTTCTTC. V gene TRBV7-9 combines with J gene TRBJ2-1, with 8 nucleotides matching TRBD2. The CDR3 loop spans 15 amino acids. V lost 7 bases to trimming and J lost 4 bases; unmatched junction nucleotides: 9. Germline lookup yields CDR1 SEHNR and CDR2 FQNEAQ (reference sequence).

V is TRBV27 and J is TRBJ1-1, with 7 bases fitting TRBD1. The trim removed 3 bases at V and 0 bases at J, leaving 4 bases unmatched. The V gene's germline CDR1 is MNHEY and CDR2 SMNVEV (reference sequence). The CDR3 has 15 amino acids. Here the CDR3 DNA reads TGTGCCAGCAGTTTGACAGGGCTCATGAACACTGAAGCTTTCTTT. Its protein is CASSLTGLMNTEAFF.

A few counts support this clone. The V gene is TRBV12-3 or TRBV12-4, the J gene TRBJ1-2; 7 bases match TRBD1. V lost 6 bases, J lost 4 bases, and 5 bases stayed unmatched. CDR3 length: 13 amino acids. The CDR3 region has the DNA TGTGCCAGCAGCCCAGACAGGGTCTATGGCTACACCTTC. Translation gives CASSPDRVYGYTF.

This clone has just one count. The CDR3 sequence is CASSFGTASTDTQYF. The CDR3 nucleotides read TGTGCCAGCAGCTTTGGGACAGCGAGCACAGATACGCAGTATTTT. This chain joins TRBV11-1 and TRBJ2-3; 7 positions agree with TRBD1. CDR1 and CDR2 from the germline V gene are SGHAT and FQDESV (reference sequence). V lost 3 bases, J lost 0 bases, and 3 bases stayed unmatched. This CDR3 comprises 15 residues.

This chain links TRBV25-1 with TRBJ2-7; D is possibly TRBD2 (6 bases). The CDR3 runs 15 residues. Per germline, CDR1 MGHDK and CDR2 SYGVNS. V dropped 4 bases and J dropped 4 bases, with 17 bases sitting between them. In DNA form, the CDR3 reads TGTGCCAGCAGTGCCGGCAATCGGGGGAGTTACGAGCAGTACTTC. This gives the protein CASSAGNRGSYEQYF.

This chain uses TRBV13 with TRBJ2-5; 10 bases align to TRBD1. The V segment lost 4 bases and the J segment 3 bases; nucleotides outside the gene matches: 5. CDR3 length equals 15 residues. Germline lookup yields CDR1 PRHDT and CDR2 FYEKMQ (reference sequence). CDR3: CASSSLGTGEETQYF. The DNA for the CDR3 is TGTGCCAGCAGCTCCCTAGGGACAGGGGAAGAGACCCAGTACTTC.

The chain has TRBV4-1 and TRBJ2-3; maybe TRBD2 (6 bases). V dropped 10 bases and J dropped 0 bases, with 17 bases sitting between them. CDR1 MGHRA and CDR2 YSYEKL come from the germline V gene. The CDR3 runs to 15 residues. CDR3 bases: TGCGCCATCAACGGGAGATGGGTAAGCACAGATACGCAGTATTTT. The encoded protein is CAINGRWVSTDTQYF.

DNA for the CDR3: TGTGCCTGGAGTGCAGGGATCGACACCGGGGAGCTGTTTTTT. Protein: CAWSAGIDTGELFF. The V gene is TRBV30, the J gene TRBJ2-2; possible D gene TRBD1, 5 bases. CDR1 and CDR2 from the germline V gene are GTSNPN and SVGIG (reference sequence). With 1 base removed from V and 3 bases from J, the gap between germline ends came to 9 bases. The CDR3 extends over 14 amino acids.

The genes are TRBV28 and TRBJ2-7; 9 bases agree with TRBD1. The CDR3 contains 15 residues. The germline V gene has CDR1 MDHEN and CDR2 SYDVKM. V lost 7 bases, J lost 1 base, and 8 bases stayed unmatched. This CDR3 reads CASNLRDRVSYEQYF. The CDR3 nucleotides read TGTGCCAGCAACCTCCGGGACAGGGTTTCCTACGAGCAGTACTTC.

This clone was counted only a few times. V and J are TRBV4-1 and TRBJ1-2; D call uncertain. The germline gives CDR1 MGHRA, CDR2 YSYEKL. This CDR3 region has 15 residues. Trimming stripped 1 base from V and 4 bases from J, with 13 bases between. CDR3 protein: CASSQVPGVSYGYTF. The CDR3 DNA reads as TGCGCCAGCAGCCAAGTCCCCGGGGTCTCCTATGGCTACACCTTC.

This clone showed up just a few times. The chain combines TRBV16 with TRBJ1-2; the match to TRBD1 covers 8 bases. This CDR3 region has 14 residues. V lost 5 bases and J lost 2; bases outside the gene matches: 4. From germline, CDR1 is KGHSY and CDR2 FQNENV. CDR3 in DNA: TGTGCCAGCAGCGAAGGACAGGGAAACTATGGCTACACCTTC. Encoded protein: CASSEGQGNYGYTF.

The chain couples TRBV5-1 to TRBJ2-1, with 7 bases identical to TRBD1. The germline V gene has CDR1 SGHRS and CDR2 YFSETQ. The junction had 7 bases not matched to a gene; V was cut back by 3 bases and J by 7 bases. This CDR3 spans 14 amino acids. This CDR3 reads CASSWPGQSNEQFF. The CDR3 bases are TGCGCCAGCAGCTGGCCGGGACAGTCTAATGAGCAGTTCTTC.

The chain combines TRBV6-4 with TRBJ2-1; TRBD2 agrees at 10 bases. Trimming cost V 4 bases and J 10 bases; bases outside gene matches: 7. The CDR3 has 14 amino acids. The germline CDR1 and CDR2 sequences are MRHNA and SNTAGT. The CDR3 DNA reads TGTGCCAGCAGTGTCCAAGCGGGAGGGTGGGAGCAGTTCTTC. Its protein is CASSVQAGGWEQFF.

This clone was seen a few times. V is TRBV5-1 and J is TRBJ2-5, with D possibly matching TRBD1 (5 bases). The CDR3 is made up of 14 amino acids. Deletions cut 0 bases from V and 1 base from J, with 7 bases between. Germline CDR1 SGHRS, CDR2 YFSETQ. In nucleotides, the CDR3 is TGCGCCAGCAGCTTGGGGACACTCCAAGAGACCCAGTACTTC. It specifies CASSLGTLQETQYF.

The chain combines TRBV12-3 or TRBV12-4 with TRBJ1-1; D not certain. Trimming left V 8 bases short and J 7 bases short, with 17 bases between. CDR3 length equals 13 residues. CDR3 sequence (DNA): TGTGCCAGCGGATATCGGGGAATAAGTGAAGCTTTCTTT. Translated: CASGYRGISEAFF.

This chain uses TRBV7-3 with TRBJ2-1, with TRBD1 matching 7 bases. J gave up 0 bases and V 3 bases, and 5 bases lay outside the gene matches. Germline loops: CDR1 SGHTA, CDR2 FQGTGA. The CDR3 consists of 16 residues. CDR3 amino acids: CASSFQGDSSYNEQFF. DNA of the CDR3: TGTGCCAGCAGCTTTCAGGGGGATAGCTCCTACAATGAGCAGTTCTTC.

The chain recombines TRBV18 with TRBJ2-3; 9 bases agree with TRBD1. Trimming at V came to 4 bases and at J to 3 bases, leaving 2 bases not matched to a gene. The CDR3 loop spans 14 amino acids. Germline V CDR1 and CDR2: KGHSH, LQKENI. CDR3 coding DNA: TGTGCCAGCTCACGCGGACAGGGGACAGATACGCAGTATTTT. This gives the protein CASSRGQGTDTQYF.